This TCR beta chain was recovered during a study of T-cell reconstitution after alpha-beta-depleted transplantation in children. A remark on this clonotype: As yet, its antigen is unknown.

The CDR3 has 14 residues. Germline lookup yields CDR1 DFQATT and CDR2 SNEGSKA (reference sequence). The V end was cut by 6 bases, the J end by 0 bases, with 15 bases between. During its preparation, the TCRbeta library received unique molecular identifiers. TCRdb passed the PCR reads through MiXCR, listing each CDR3 protein once. The sample shows 700,000 to 850,000 distinct CDR3 sequences, around 17% of them seen only once. Whole-study results and caveats: At one year after transplant, newly produced T cells mostly accounted for T-cell counts and diversity. Roughly two months post-transplant, alpha-beta T cells reportedly originated from several hundred graft clones that had expanded. For some patients, TCRbeta diversity was high at day 60 because of recipient T cells and thymic progenitors that survived.

The sequence came from a male patient aged 10-17 years who had a stem cell transplant for acute lymphoblastic leukemia, so the T cells may come from the graft donor. The chain recombines TRBV20-1 with TRBJ2-7; D is perhaps TRBD2 (5 bases). The specimen comprised PBMCs, mostly from graft donor cells, sampled 360 days after TCRalphabeta/CD19-depleted stem cell transplant. CDR3 protein: CSADLPGSSYEQYF. CDR3 coding DNA: TGCAGTGCCGACCTTCCGGGAAGCTCCTACGAGCAGTACTTC.